What follows describes a single TCR beta chain. This table comes from immunoSEQ multiplex PCR, and its TCRdb copy is limited to in-frame clones, with some not included. The data hold approximately 1.9 million clones, with 85% to 95% observed a single time. This entry belongs to a study of shared clonotypes between healthy human individuals. The naive CD8 population came from CD45RO-negative cells selected for CCR7, without terminally differentiated effector memory CD45RA+ cells. CDR1 and CDR2 (germline): SNHLY, FYNNEI. Deletions cut 3 bases from V and 1 base from J, with 6 bases between. The CDR3 runs to 13 residues.

This TCR was recovered from a man in his late teens or twenties in good health. Some clones in this sample may be carry-over from other donors' samples. The sequenced sample was naive CD8+ T cells from PBMCs. This chain links TRBV2 with TRBJ1-1; D not certain. The CDR3 loop is CASSEGWNTEAFF. In DNA form, the CDR3 reads TGTGCCAGCAGTGAGGGGTGGAACACTGAAGCTTTCTTT.